A single sample is the source of the 9 T cell receptor beta chains below, sequenced in a study of radiation and T cells in renal cell carcinoma. The time point denotes: baseline pretreatment blood. Treatment noted: 15 Gy SBRT to primary tumor, nephrectomy 4 weeks later. The repertoire was sequenced with immunoSEQ multiplex PCR; TCRdb's copy has only in-frame clones and lacks some. The sample carries about 150,000 clones, 88% recorded once. The sequencing here drew on blood, taken from a patient whose treatment included radiotherapy and nephrectomy. The receptor set was obtained from a woman aged 70-85 years with renal cell carcinoma.

This clone was observed once. The rearrangement uses TRBV27 and TRBJ1-1; unclear D gene. V was cut by 5 bases and J by 11 bases, with 18 bases left in between. Germline CDR1 MNHEY, CDR2 SMNVEV (reference sequence). The CDR3 runs 13 residues. For the CDR3, the DNA is TGTGCCAGCAGTCCCCGGGAGGGCGAATTGGCTTTCTTT. Translating gives CASSPREGELAFF.

The rearrangement links TRBV5-1 to TRBJ2-7; TRBD1 agrees at 9 bases. The CDR3 contains 14 residues. In germline, CDR1 is SGHRS, CDR2 YFSETQ. V gave up 2 bases and J gave up 3 bases; unmatched junction bases: 3. For the CDR3, the DNA is TGCGCCAGCAGCTTTGGGACAGGGAGCTACGAGCAGTACTTC. It is translated as CASSFGTGSYEQYF.

This CDR3 reads CASSRSHSTDTQYF. The DNA for the CDR3 is TGTGCCAGCAGCCGCAGCCATAGCACAGATACGCAGTATTTT. The genes are TRBV7-8 and TRBJ2-3; D unresolved. Germline V CDR1 and CDR2: SGHVS, FQNEAQ. The CDR3 runs 14 residues. V was cut by 5 bases and J by 0 bases, with 9 bases left in between.

The genes are TRBV4-3 and TRBJ2-1, with D tentatively TRBD1 (6 bases). Trimming took 4 bases from V and 1 from J, leaving 14 bases between them. CDR3 length: 16 amino acids. Germline loops: CDR1 LGHNA, CDR2 YSLEER. CDR3: CASSRSKQGSYNEQFF. The DNA of the CDR3 is TGCGCCAGCAGCCGCTCCAAACAGGGTTCCTACAATGAGCAGTTCTTC.

This sequence joins TRBV7-6 and TRBJ1-1; 7 bases map to TRBD1. Trimming took 4 bases from V and 6 from J; bases not matched to a gene: 5. This CDR3 has 13 amino acids. Germline CDR1 SGHVS, CDR2 FNYEAQ. CDR3 residues: CASSWTGSAEAFF. Here the CDR3 DNA reads TGTGCCAGCAGCTGGACAGGTTCGGCTGAAGCTTTCTTT. Combining the CDR3 with reference TRBV7-6 and TRBJ1-1 gives the whole variable domain GAGVSQSPRYKVTKRGQDVALRCDPISGHVSLYWYRQALGQGPEFLTYFNYEAQQDKSGLPNDRFSAERPEGSISTLTIQRTEQRDSAMYRCASSWTGSAEAFFGQGTRLTVV.

The V call is TRBV29-1, the J call TRBJ1-2; 7 bases are shared with TRBD1. This CDR3 is built from 13 residues. With 2 bases clipped from V and 4 bases from J, the junction kept 4 bases outside the gene matches. Looked up from germline, CDR1 is SQVTM and CDR2 is ANQGSEA. The CDR3 bases are TGCAGCGTTGAACCACAGGGGAGCTATGGCTACACCTTC. It codes for CSVEPQGSYGYTF. Complete variable domain (other parts from reference TRBV29-1 and TRBJ1-2): SAVISQKPSRDICQRGTSLTIQCQVDSQVTMMFWYRQQPGQSLTLIATANQGSEATYESGFVIDKFPISRPNLTFSTLTVSNMSPEDSSIYLCSVEPQGSYGYTFGSGTRLTVV.

The chain links TRBV19 to TRBJ2-3, with D perhaps TRBD2 (5 bases). Deletions cut 4 bases from V and 2 bases from J, with 10 bases between. The germline gives CDR1 LNHDA, CDR2 SQIVND (reference sequence). The length of the CDR3 is 14 residues. The CDR3 spells CASSNPADTDTQYF. DNA of the CDR3: TGTGCCAGTAGTAATCCAGCGGACACAGATACGCAGTATTTT.

The genes are TRBV19 and TRBJ1-2; 8 nucleotides line up with TRBD1. The CDR3 spans 14 residues. V shed 3 bases and J 5 bases; nucleotides not matched to a gene: 5. Germline CDR1 LNHDA, CDR2 SQIVND (reference sequence). The CDR3 DNA reads as TGTGCCAGTAGTATGAGAGACAGGGGTTATGGCTACACCTTC. Translating it yields CASSMRDRGYGYTF.

The rearrangement uses TRBV28 and TRBJ2-3; D gene unclear. V lost 6 bases and J lost 2, with 15 bases in between. Germline loops: CDR1 MDHEN, CDR2 SYDVKM. CDR3 length: 15 residues. CDR3 bases: TGTGCCAGCAGGGGATTCCCCTTAAACACAGATACGCAGTATTTT. Its protein product is CASRGFPLNTDTQYF.